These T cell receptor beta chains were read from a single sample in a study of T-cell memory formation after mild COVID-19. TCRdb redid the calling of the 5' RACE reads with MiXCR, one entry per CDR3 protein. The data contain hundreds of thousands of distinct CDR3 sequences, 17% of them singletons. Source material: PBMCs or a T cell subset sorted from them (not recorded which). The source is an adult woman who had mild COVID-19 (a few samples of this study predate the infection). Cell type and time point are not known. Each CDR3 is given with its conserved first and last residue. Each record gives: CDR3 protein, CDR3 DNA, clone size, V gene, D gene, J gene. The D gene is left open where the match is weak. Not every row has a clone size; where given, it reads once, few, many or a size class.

CASSLGGSPWDQYF,TGTGCCAGCAGCTTAGGGGGCAGCCCGTGGGACCAGTACTTC,few,TRBV7-2,.,TRBJ2-5
CASSFTSGSTFTDTQYF,TGTGCCAGCAGTTTTACTAGCGGGAGTACCTTCACAGATACGCAGTATTTT,.,TRBV9,TRBD2,TRBJ2-3
CASSEDGPRQGVYGYTF,TGTGCCAGCAGTGAAGACGGACCCCGACAGGGTGTCTATGGCTACACCTTC,few,TRBV6-1,TRBD1,TRBJ1-2
CASSLSTGTNYGYTF,TGTGCCAGCAGTTTATCGACAGGGACCAACTATGGCTACACCTTC,.,TRBV27,TRBD1,TRBJ1-2
CASSQRQGSTSTDTQYF,TGTGCCAGCAGCCAAAGACAGGGGTCCACTAGCACAGATACGCAGTATTTT,few,TRBV14,TRBD1,TRBJ2-3
CASSQAGTGVYGELFF,TGCGCCAGCAGCCAGGCCGGGACAGGGGTGTACGGGGAGCTGTTTTTT,few,TRBV4-1,TRBD1,TRBJ2-2
CASRGTGSPSSYNSPLHF,TGTGCCAGCAGAGGTACGGGCAGCCCAAGCTCCTATAATTCACCCCTCCACTTT,few,TRBV6-5,.,TRBJ1-6
CAWSVDRGGVDEKLFF,TGTGCCTGGAGTGTCGACCGGGGAGGGGTCGATGAAAAACTGTTTTTT,.,TRBV30,.,TRBJ1-4
CASSRSPGREEKLFF,TGTGCCAGCAGTCGATCGCCAGGGCGGGAAGAAAAACTGTTTTTT,few,TRBV2,.,TRBJ1-4
CASSEGPLRSTIYF,TGTGCCAGCAGTGAGGGACCCCTACGGAGCACCATATATTTT,.,TRBV2,.,TRBJ1-3
CASSSPPGLYGYTF,TGTGCCAGCAGCTCCCCGCCGGGTTTGTATGGCTACACCTTC,.,TRBV12-3/TRBV12-4,.,TRBJ1-2
CASTTQGGSYNEQFF,TGTGCCAGTACCACCCAAGGGGGATCCTACAATGAGCAGTTCTTC,few,TRBV19,.,TRBJ2-1
CAWSGLAAHEQYF,TGTGCCTGGAGTGGATTAGCGGCCCACGAGCAGTACTTC,.,TRBV30,.,TRBJ2-7
CASSRRGGQFTDTQYF,TGTGCCAGCAGCCGGCGGGGGGGACAGTTCACAGATACGCAGTATTTT,.,TRBV7-2,TRBD2,TRBJ2-3
CASSEGQHNQPQHF,TGTGCCAGCAGCGAGGGACAGCACAATCAGCCCCAGCATTTT,few,TRBV5-6,TRBD1,TRBJ1-5
CASSSSGGASYEQYF,TGTGCCAGCAGCTCTAGCGGGGGGGCCTCTTACGAGCAGTACTTC,few,TRBV7-6,TRBD2,TRBJ2-7
CASSRSQEQFF,TGCGCCAGCAGCCGTAGCCAGGAGCAGTTCTTC,few,TRBV5-1,.,TRBJ2-1
CASSTTSGWETQYF,TGTGCCAGCAGCACGACTAGCGGATGGGAGACCCAGTACTTC,.,TRBV7-6,TRBD2,TRBJ2-5
CASSDGGGETQYF,TGTGCCAGCAGTGATGGGGGCGGAGAGACCCAGTACTTC,few,TRBV25-1,.,TRBJ2-5
CSARVPGVNTEAFF,TGCAGTGCTAGAGTCCCGGGGGTGAACACTGAAGCTTTCTTT,many,TRBV20-1,.,TRBJ1-1
CASSQPASGGARNTGELFF,TGTGCCAGCAGCCAACCGGCTAGCGGGGGGGCGAGGAACACCGGGGAGCTGTTTTTT,few,TRBV7-9,TRBD2,TRBJ2-2
CATSDFRGAAFF,TGTGCCACCAGTGATTTCAGGGGGGCGGCTTTCTTT,few,TRBV24-1,TRBD1,TRBJ1-1
CATKGASNEQYF,TGTGCCACCAAGGGAGCGTCTAACGAGCAGTACTTC,.,TRBV24-1,.,TRBJ2-7
CASSPRWGSQETQYF,TGTGCCAGTAGTCCACGCTGGGGTAGCCAAGAGACCCAGTACTTC,.,TRBV19,.,TRBJ2-5
CSAKSDRAYEQYF,TGCAGTGCCAAGTCCGACAGGGCTTACGAGCAGTACTTC,.,TRBV20-1,TRBD1,TRBJ2-7
CASRPDTNTGELFF,TGTGCCAGCAGACCCGACACTAACACCGGGGAGCTGTTTTTT,many,TRBV27,.,TRBJ2-2
CASSSRPGQGAGNTIYF,TGTGCCAGCAGCTCCCGTCCGGGACAGGGGGCAGGAAACACCATATATTTT,few,TRBV5-5,TRBD1,TRBJ1-3
CASSLTFGTGVVSTDTQYF,TGTGCCAGCAGCTTAACATTTGGGACAGGGGTGGTTAGCACAGATACGCAGTATTTT,few,TRBV7-3,TRBD1,TRBJ2-3
CASRVGAGKETQYF,TGTGCCAGCAGGGTCGGGGCAGGGAAGGAGACCCAGTACTTC,.,TRBV6-6,.,TRBJ2-5
CASSLVAPPGSEQFF,TGTGCCAGCAGCTTAGTAGCGCCCCCCGGCTCTGAGCAGTTCTTC,few,TRBV7-9,.,TRBJ2-1
CASRPSDGRPVNEQFF,TGTGCCAGCAGACCTTCGGACGGACGTCCCGTCAATGAGCAGTTCTTC,few,TRBV7-9,.,TRBJ2-1
CATSRDRAQETQYF,TGTGCCACCAGCAGAGATCGGGCACAAGAGACCCAGTACTTC,.,TRBV15,.,TRBJ2-5
CSVEDLVGYTF,TGCAGCGTTGAAGATCTTGTGGGCTACACCTTC,few,TRBV29-1,.,TRBJ1-2
CASSHLRTGDPEGYTF,TGTGCCAGCAGCCATTTGCGGACAGGAGATCCGGAGGGCTACACCTTC,.,TRBV14,TRBD1,TRBJ1-2
CASSSGTSAIDTQYF,TGTGCCAGCAGTTCCGGGACTAGCGCTATAGATACGCAGTATTTT,few,TRBV7-9,TRBD2,TRBJ2-3
CASRETSGSPGELFF,TGTGCCAGCAGAGAGACTAGCGGGAGTCCCGGGGAGCTGTTTTTT,few,TRBV6-6,TRBD2,TRBJ2-2
CASSPPGRQVDEQFF,TGTGCCAGCTCACCACCGGGCCGTCAAGTGGATGAGCAGTTCTTC,.,TRBV18,.,TRBJ2-1
CASSLSPAGGTDTQYF,TGTGCCAGCAGCTTAAGTCCAGCGGGCGGCACAGATACGCAGTATTTT,few,TRBV7-3,.,TRBJ2-3
CSHLAWGTAYGYTF,TGCAGCCACCTGGCCTGGGGCACAGCCTATGGCTACACCTTC,few,TRBV29-1,.,TRBJ1-2
CASKDRLHTGELFF,TGTGCCAGCAAGGACAGGTTACATACCGGGGAGCTGTTTTTT,few,TRBV2,TRBD1,TRBJ2-2
CSVSRGNTDTQYF,TGCAGCGTATCAAGGGGGAACACAGATACGCAGTATTTT,.,TRBV29-1,.,TRBJ2-3
CASSSQRAGISYNEQFF,TGTGCCAGCAGCTCCCAGAGGGCCGGTATCTCCTACAATGAGCAGTTCTTC,few,TRBV28,.,TRBJ2-1